The 15 T cell receptor beta chains below all came from one sample that was sequenced in a study of T cells in Graves' hyperthyroidism and ophthalmopathy. From RNA transcripts, TCR beta CDR3 regions were amplified. HTBI primers were employed in a first-round RT-PCR of the TCR CDR3. TCRdb reprocessed the multiplex PCR reads via MiXCR and lists one record per CDR3 protein. This sample carries approximately 690,000 distinct CDR3 sequences, 13% to 15% of them seen once, and the ten largest clones take under 15%. The source material was blood. Source of these receptors: a woman between 50 and 59 years old with Graves' ophthalmopathy.

This chain links TRBV3-1 with TRBJ2-4, with 8 bases lining up with TRBD2. Germline V gives CDR1 LGHDT, CDR2 YNNKEL (reference sequence). This CDR3 region has 17 residues. J lost 7 bases, V lost 0 bases, and 11 bases had no gene match. Here the CDR3 reads CASSQDASGSRGNIQYF. The CDR3 DNA follows: TGTGCCAGCAGCCAAGACGCGAGCGGGAGCCGGGGGAACATTCAGTACTTC. The variable domain in full, with the rest retrieved from reference TRBV3-1 and TRBJ2-4, is DTAVSQTPKYLVTQMGNDKSIKCEQNLGHDTMYWYKQDSKKFLKIMFSYNNKELIINETVPNRFSPKSPDKAHLNLHINSLELGDSAVYFCASSQDASGSRGNIQYFGAGTRLSVL.

This clonotype was observed at least ten times. The gene calls are TRBV7-2 and TRBJ2-3, with D uncertain. The CDR3 runs 12 residues. Trimming took off 2 bases at V and 7 bases at J, with 7 bases between the two ends. CDR1 and CDR2 from the germline V gene are SGHTA and FQGNSA. The CDR3 DNA reads as TGTGCCAGCAGCTTAAGGTTCTATACGCAGTATTTT. Protein: CASSLRFYTQYF.

The gene calls are TRBV27 and TRBJ1-2; D uncertain. The CDR3 length is 15 residues. From germline, CDR1 is MNHEY and CDR2 SMNVEV (reference sequence). V lost 7 bases, J lost 3 bases, and 18 bases lay in between. The CDR3 spells CASTERQPGYYGYTF. CDR3 DNA: TGTGCCAGCACCGAACGGCAACCCGGGTACTATGGCTACACCTTC.

This clonotype was picked up many times. The chain carries TRBV2 and TRBJ1-1, with D hard to call. V lost 6 bases and J lost 0, with 8 bases in between. CDR1 is SNHLY, CDR2 FYNNEI, per germline. The CDR3 loop spans 13 amino acids. CDR3 nucleotide sequence: TGTGCCAGCAGATCAGATATGAACACTGAAGCTTTCTTT. Translation: CASRSDMNTEAFF.

This clonotype showed up many times. The chain couples TRBV12-3 or TRBV12-4 to TRBJ2-2; TRBD2 matches at 7 bases. The ends lost 7 bases at V and 4 bases at J; junction bases unmatched: 15. CDR3 length: 17 amino acids. CDR3 loop: CASTHRMWREFTGELFF. CDR3 coding DNA: TGTGCCAGCACCCACCGGATGTGGCGGGAGTTCACCGGGGAGCTGTTTTTT.

This clonotype was detected ten times or more. The chain joins TRBV29-1 to TRBJ1-2; D possibly corresponds to TRBD1 (5 bases). Germline V gives CDR1 SQVTM, CDR2 ANQGSEA. The CDR3 has 14 residues. The V gene lost 2 bases and the J gene lost 7 bases, with 17 bases spanning the gap. DNA of the CDR3: TGCAGCGTTGAATCGGACAAGCCGTGGGGTGGCTACACCTTC. Translated: CSVESDKPWGGYTF. Looking up the rest from reference TRBV29-1 and TRBJ1-2 gives the full variable domain: SAVISQKPSRDICQRGTSLTIQCQVDSQVTMMFWYRQQPGQSLTLIATANQGSEATYESGFVIDKFPISRPNLTFSTLTVSNMSPEDSSIYLCSVESDKPWGGYTFGSGTRLTVV.

The chain employs TRBV6-9 and TRBJ2-3; tentatively, D is TRBD1 (6 bases). CDR3 length: 16 residues. The germline CDR1 and CDR2 sequences are MNHGY and SVAAGI. The ends were cut back, 3 bases at V and 2 bases at J, with 15 bases in the middle. CDR3 residues: CASSYSWTVPTDTQYF. Here the CDR3 DNA reads TGTGCCAGCAGTTACAGCTGGACAGTTCCCACAGATACGCAGTATTTT.

In this sample, this clonotype turned up many times. The chain combines TRBV2 with TRBJ1-2, with 7 bases identical to TRBD1. Looked up from germline, CDR1 is SNHLY and CDR2 is FYNNEI. The CDR3 consists of 16 residues. J gave up 0 bases and V 8 bases, and 12 bases lay outside the gene matches. The CDR3 DNA follows: TGTGCCAGCTCAAACCAGGGGGGGACCCCTAACTATGGCTACACCTTC. This encodes CASSNQGGTPNYGYTF. Full variable domain (rest looked up from reference TRBV2 and TRBJ1-2): EPEVTQTPSHQVTQMGQEVILRCVPISNHLYFYWYRQILGQKVEFLVSFYNNEISEKSEIFDDQFSVERPDGSNFTLKIRSTKLEDSAMYFCASSNQGGTPNYGYTFGSGTRLTVV.

This clonotype was counted only a few times. The chain combines TRBV12-3 or TRBV12-4 with TRBJ2-1; TRBD1 matches 9 bases. This CDR3 is built from 14 residues. V gave up 6 bases and J gave up 11 bases; unmatched junction bases: 11. The CDR3 DNA follows: TGTGCCAGCAGATGGGGACAGGGTTGGAATAAGCAGTTCTTC. This translates into CASRWGQGWNKQFF.

This clonotype was detected ten times or more. V gene TRBV20-1 combines with J gene TRBJ2-3; D is unresolved. V lost 8 bases and J lost 2, with 14 bases in between. The CDR3 is 13 amino acids. In germline, CDR1 is DFQATT, CDR2 SNEGSKA (reference sequence). CDR3 region: CSSRVGLTDTQYF. CDR3 bases: TGCAGTTCCCGGGTGGGTCTCACAGATACGCAGTATTTT.

This clonotype was seen at least ten times. V gene TRBV7-9 combines with J gene TRBJ2-2; D is undetermined. V was cut by 8 bases and J by 6 bases, with 13 bases left in between. Germline CDR1 and CDR2: SEHNR and FQNEAQ (reference sequence). This CDR3 spans 13 amino acids. The CDR3 region is CASYLPRPGELFF. In nucleotides, the CDR3 is TGTGCCAGCTACCTTCCTAGGCCCGGGGAGCTGTTTTTT.

This clonotype showed up many times. V is TRBV28 and J is TRBJ1-5; D uncertain. Looked up from germline, CDR1 is MDHEN and CDR2 is SYDVKM. This CDR3 comprises 15 residues. Between the trimmed V and J ends, which lost 3 bases and 0 bases, there was a span of 9 bases. In nucleotides, the CDR3 is TGTGCCAGCAGTTTTTACTATTATAGCAATCAGCCCCAGCATTTT. This translates into CASSFYYYSNQPQHF.

This clonotype showed up many times. This sequence joins TRBV30 and TRBJ2-7; a possible D gene is TRBD1 (5 bases). The germline V gene has CDR1 GTSNPN and CDR2 SVGIG (reference sequence). The CDR3 is made up of 15 amino acids. The V end lost 0 bases, the J end lost 3 bases, and 15 bases lay between the germline ends. The CDR3 coding sequence is TGTGCCTGGAGTGTTCCCGGCAGGGCCCGCTACGAGCAGTACTTC. As protein: CAWSVPGRARYEQYF.

The chain couples TRBV7-2 to TRBJ2-1; 7 bases line up with TRBD2. The CDR3 covers 15 residues. The junction had 17 bases not matched to a gene; V was cut back by 5 bases and J by 13 bases. CDR1 and CDR2 (germline): SGHTA, FQGNSA. CDR3 protein: CASSLALGGGGPQFF. The CDR3 DNA is TGTGCCAGCAGCCTCGCTTTGGGGGGGGGAGGGCCTCAGTTCTTC. Variable domain in full (rest from reference TRBV7-2 and TRBJ2-1): GAGVSQSPSNKVTEKGKDVELRCDPISGHTALYWYRQSLGQGLEFLIYFQGNSAPDKSGLPSDRFSAERTGGSVSTLTIQRTQQEDSAVYLCASSLALGGGGPQFFGPGTRLTVL.

This clonotype came up a few times. This chain links TRBV5-1 with TRBJ2-2; 13 bases match TRBD2. CDR1 and CDR2 (germline): SGHRS, YFSETQ. The CDR3 is made up of 18 amino acids. Unmatched junction bases numbered 14, after V lost 4 bases and J lost 8 bases. The CDR3 protein is CASSRARTSGRAPGELFF. In nucleotides, the CDR3 is TGCGCCAGCAGCAGAGCCCGAACTAGCGGGAGGGCTCCGGGGGAGCTGTTTTTT.